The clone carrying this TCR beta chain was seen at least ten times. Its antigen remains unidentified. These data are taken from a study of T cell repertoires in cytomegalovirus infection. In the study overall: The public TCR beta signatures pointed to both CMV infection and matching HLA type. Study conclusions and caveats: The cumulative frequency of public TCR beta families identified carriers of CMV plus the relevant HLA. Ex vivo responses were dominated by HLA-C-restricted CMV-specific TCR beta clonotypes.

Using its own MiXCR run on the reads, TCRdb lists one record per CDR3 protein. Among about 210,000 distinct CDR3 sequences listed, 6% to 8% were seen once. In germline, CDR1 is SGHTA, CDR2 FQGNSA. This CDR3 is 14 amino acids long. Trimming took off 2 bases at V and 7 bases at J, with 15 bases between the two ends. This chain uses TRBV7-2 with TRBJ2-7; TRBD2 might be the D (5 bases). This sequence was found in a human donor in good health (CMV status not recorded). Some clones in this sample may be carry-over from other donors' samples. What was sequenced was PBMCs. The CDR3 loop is CASSLNGVLGEQYF. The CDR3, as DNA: TGTGCCAGCAGCTTAAACGGGGTACTGGGAGAGCAGTACTTC. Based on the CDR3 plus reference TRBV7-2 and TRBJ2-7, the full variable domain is GAGVSQSPSNKVTEKGKDVELRCDPISGHTALYWYRQSLGQGLEFLIYFQGNSAPDKSGLPSDRFSAERTGGSVSTLTIQRTQQEDSAVYLCASSLNGVLGEQYFGPGTRLTVT.